Listed below are T cell receptor beta chains from one sample, sequenced in a study of blood T cell repertoires in COVID-19. TCRdb's copy holds only in-frame clones and misses some; the assay was immunoSEQ multiplex PCR. The sample includes 90,000 to 150,000 clones, around three quarters of them seen just once. Sequenced: peripheral blood. These receptors were obtained from an elderly woman with acute or convalescent COVID-19. CDR3s include the opening cysteine and the closing phenylalanine or tryptophan. Each record gives: D gene, clone size, J gene, V gene, CDR3 DNA, CDR3 protein. D genes are given only for firm matches. Clone sizes are given selectively: once, few, many, or a class where the clone is expanded.

. | . | TRBJ2-1 | TRBV18 | TGTGCCAGCTCACCACCGTCCCCAGGGGCCAATGAGCAGTTCTTC | CASSPPSPGANEQFF
. | . | TRBJ2-1 | TRBV6-2/TRBV6-3 | TGTGCCAGCAGTTCCCCGACAGTTTACAATGAGCAGTTCTTC | CASSSPTVYNEQFF
. | . | TRBJ1-3 | TRBV30 | TGTGCCTGGAGTGTAACGGGGGAGGGTGGAAACACCATATATTTT | CAWSVTGEGGNTIYF
TRBD1 | once | TRBJ1-6 | TRBV6-4 | TGTGCCAGCAGTTTGGACAGGGCCTCACCCCTCCACTTT | CASSLDRASPLHF
. | . | TRBJ1-1 | TRBV19 | TGTGCCAGTAGTATACAGGGTGCTGAAGCTTTCTTT | CASSIQGAEAFF
TRBD1 | few | TRBJ2-1 | TRBV6-5 | TGTGCCAGCAGTCCCCCGGGACAGGGCTTCCTGTTCTTC | CASSPPGQGFLFF
TRBD1 | . | TRBJ1-6 | TRBV7-2 | TGTGCCAGCAGCCTACGACGACAGGGAGGTTCACCCCTCCACTTT | CASSLRRQGGSPLHF
. | few | TRBJ2-1 | TRBV5-1 | TGCGCCAGCAGCCCCGGGACCTACAATGAGCAGTTCTTC | CASSPGTYNEQFF
. | . | TRBJ2-5 | TRBV25-1 | TGTGCCAGCAGTGAGGCAGGGATGGAGACCCAGTACTTC | CASSEAGMETQYF
. | . | TRBJ1-5 | TRBV10-3 | TGTGCCATCAGTGGGACAGAAGTTCAGCCCCAGCATTTT | CAISGTEVQPQHF
. | . | TRBJ2-5 | TRBV5-6 | TGTGCCAGCAGCCTCCCCGCAGGGGAAGAGACCCAGTACTTC | CASSLPAGEETQYF
TRBD1 | . | TRBJ2-5 | TRBV4-1 | TGCGCCAGCAGCCACCCCGGGACAGGGAGAGGGGAGACCCAGTACTTC | CASSHPGTGRGETQYF
TRBD2 | . | TRBJ2-1 | TRBV4-3 | TGCGCCAGCAGCCAAGCCTTTGGCGGGGGTGTCTACAATGAGCAGTTCTTC | CASSQAFGGGVYNEQFF
TRBD2 | . | TRBJ2-1 | TRBV30 | TGTGCCTGGAGGGGGGGGTATGAGCAGTTCTTC | CAWRGGYEQFF
. | few | TRBJ1-1 | TRBV4-1 | TGCGCCAGCAGCCAAGAACAGGGAAGACCTGAAGCTTTCTTT | CASSQEQGRPEAFF
TRBD1 | . | TRBJ1-1 | TRBV28 | TGTGCCAGCAGTTTATTGGGGACAGCCAACACTGAAGCTTTCTTT | CASSLLGTANTEAFF
. | few | TRBJ1-2 | TRBV5-8 | TGTGCCAGCAGCCTTATTCCCGGAAGGGGTGATAACTATGGCTACACCTTC | CASSLIPGRGDNYGYTF
. | . | TRBJ1-1 | TRBV7-2 | TGTGCCAGCAGCCCAGGACAGAATTTGAACACTGAAGCTTTCTTT | CASSPGQNLNTEAFF
TRBD1 | few | TRBJ2-7 | TRBV5-5 | TGTGCCAGCAGCTCACAGGGGTACGAGCAGTACTTC | CASSSQGYEQYF
. | . | TRBJ1-4 | TRBV3-1/TRBV3-2 | TGTGCCAGCAGCCACGGAGACGGGGAACTGTTTTTT | CASSHGDGELFF
. | . | TRBJ1-2 | TRBV3-1/TRBV3-2 | TGTGCCAGCAGCTTGGGAGGAAGGGACTATGGCTACACCTTC | CASSLGGRDYGYTF
. | . | TRBJ2-5 | TRBV20-1 | TGCAGTGCTAGTGAGTTACTAGAGACCCAGTACTTC | CSASELLETQYF
TRBD1 | few | TRBJ2-1 | TRBV5-3 | TGTGCCAGAGAGACGGCAGGGGGATGCGCCCCTCACAATGAGCAGTTCTTC | CARETAGGCAPHNEQFF
. | . | TRBJ1-5 | TRBV19 | TGTGCCAGTAGTATACTACCCCCCGCCGATCGGCCCCAGCATTTT | CASSILPPADRPQHF
. | . | TRBJ1-1 | TRBV6-5 | TGTGCCAGCAGTTACTCCGCGGGATTGAACACTGAAGCTTTCTTT | CASSYSAGLNTEAFF
. | . | TRBJ1-4 | TRBV2 | TGTGCCAGCAGCGGGGAAGTGAATGAAAAACTGTTTTTT | CASSGEVNEKLFF
TRBD2 | . | TRBJ2-1 | TRBV30 | TGTGCCTGGAGAGGACTAGCGGGGGACCACAATGAGCAGTTCTTC | CAWRGLAGDHNEQFF
TRBD1 | . | TRBJ2-5 | TRBV5-1 | TGCGCCAGCAGCTTGGCCGACAGGGCCGAGACCCAGTACTTC | CASSLADRAETQYF
TRBD1 | . | TRBJ2-1 | TRBV5-1 | TGCGCCAGCAGCTTGAGAGGGACAGCTTACAATGAGCAGTTCTTC | CASSLRGTAYNEQFF
TRBD2 | . | TRBJ2-1 | TRBV5-1 | TGCGCCAGCAGCTTGTCACCTAGCGGGACTTACAATGAGCAGTTCTTC | CASSLSPSGTYNEQFF
. | . | TRBJ2-3 | TRBV7-2 | TGTGCCAGCAGCTCCGGGACACCGATCACAGATACGCAGTATTTT | CASSSGTPITDTQYF
TRBD1 | . | TRBJ1-2 | TRBV9 | TGTGCCAGCAGCGTAGCTACGGGGGGACAGGGGGCGCATGGCTACACCTTC | CASSVATGGQGAHGYTF
. | . | TRBJ1-5 | TRBV21-1 | TGTGCCAGCGCCAACCGGGACAAGAGCAATCAGCCCCAGCATTTT | CASANRDKSNQPQHF
. | . | TRBJ1-1 | TRBV6-2/TRBV6-3 | TGTGCCAGCAGTTTGCGGGACTTCTTGGTCAACACTGAAGCTTTCTTT | CASSLRDFLVNTEAFF
. | . | TRBJ2-7 | TRBV7-6 | TGTGCCAGCAGCCCCCGAGGGCAGTCCTACGAGCAGTACTTC | CASSPRGQSYEQYF
. | . | TRBJ2-3 | TRBV24-1 | TGTGCCACCGGCCTCACGTATACGCAGTATTTT | CATGLTYTQYF
. | . | TRBJ2-3 | TRBV5-1 | TGCGCCAGCAGCTTGCGGGAGATAGATACGCAGTATTTT | CASSLREIDTQYF
TRBD1 | once | TRBJ2-2 | TRBV6-4 | TGTGCCAGCAGAATTGAGGACAGGGCGGCCGGGGAGCTGTTTTTT | CASRIEDRAAGELFF
. | . | TRBJ1-3 | TRBV5-1 | TGCGCCAGCAGCTTCGGGACTGACCGATTTCCCTCTGGAAACACCATATATTTT | CASSFGTDRFPSGNTIYF
TRBD1 | . | TRBJ1-3 | TRBV7-3 | TGTGCCAGCAGCTTAGGTCCCAGGGGGACTGGAAACACCATATATTTT | CASSLGPRGTGNTIYF
TRBD1 | . | TRBJ2-3 | TRBV28 | TGTGCCAGCAGTTTATCCGGGACAGGAACCAATACGCAGTATTTT | CASSLSGTGTNTQYF
. | few | TRBJ1-1 | TRBV7-3 | TGTGCCAGCAGCAACGCGGGGGCGAACACTGAAGCTTTCTTT | CASSNAGANTEAFF